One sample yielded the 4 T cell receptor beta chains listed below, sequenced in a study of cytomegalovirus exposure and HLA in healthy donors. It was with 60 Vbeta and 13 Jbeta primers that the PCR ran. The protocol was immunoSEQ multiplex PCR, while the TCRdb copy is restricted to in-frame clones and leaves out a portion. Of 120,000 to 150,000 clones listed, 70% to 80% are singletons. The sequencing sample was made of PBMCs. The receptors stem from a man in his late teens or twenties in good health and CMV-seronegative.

The CDR3 reads CASSSSGTAVYGYTF. CDR3 DNA sequence: TGTGCCAGCAGTAGCTCCGGGACAGCCGTCTATGGCTACACCTTC. V and J are TRBV6-5 and TRBJ1-2, with 7 bases matching TRBD1. Trimming took 5 bases from V and 4 from J; bases not matched to a gene: 10. There are 15 residues in the CDR3. In germline, CDR1 is MNHEY, CDR2 SVGAGI.

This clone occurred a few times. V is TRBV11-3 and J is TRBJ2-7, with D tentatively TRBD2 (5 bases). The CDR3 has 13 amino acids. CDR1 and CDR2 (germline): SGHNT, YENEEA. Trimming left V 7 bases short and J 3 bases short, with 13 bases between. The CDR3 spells CASNSYGVYEQYF. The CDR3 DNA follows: TGTGCCAGCAACTCCTACGGGGTCTACGAGCAGTACTTC.

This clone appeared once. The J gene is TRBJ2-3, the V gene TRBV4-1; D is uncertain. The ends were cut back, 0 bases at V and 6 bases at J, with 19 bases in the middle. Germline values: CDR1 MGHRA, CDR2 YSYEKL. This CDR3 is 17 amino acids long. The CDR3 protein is CASSQDLGVWIQDTQYF. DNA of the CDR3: TGCGCCAGCAGCCAAGATCTGGGCGTGTGGATTCAGGATACGCAGTATTTT.

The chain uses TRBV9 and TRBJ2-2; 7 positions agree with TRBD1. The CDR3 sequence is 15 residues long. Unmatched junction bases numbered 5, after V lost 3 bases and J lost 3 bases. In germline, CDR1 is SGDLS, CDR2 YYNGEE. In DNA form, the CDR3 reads TGTGCCAGCAGCGCTACAGGGGTGTACACCGGGGAGCTGTTTTTT. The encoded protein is CASSATGVYTGELFF.